The sequence of this T cell receptor (beta chain) was determined in a study of shared clonotypes between healthy human individuals. Study as a whole: The study used three CD4 naive, three CD4 memory, two CD8 naive and one CD8 memory plate per donor.

Germline V gene lookup returns CDR1 SGHDT and CDR2 YYEEEE. V dropped 1 base and J dropped 2 bases, with 11 bases sitting between them. This CDR3 contains 15 residues. Libraries were prepared by immunoSEQ multiplex PCR; TCRdb keeps only in-frame clonotypes and omits some of them. Among over 2 million clones, less than 95% were seen once, and the ten largest hold around 0.4%. Findings and caveats of the study: Of the naive CD4 clonotypes, 4% to 5% were shared across several donors. The generation probabilities recorded for non-shared clonotypes fell below those of clonotypes shared by all four donors. Represented diversity (both genetic and exposure-history) was limited by the small number of donors.

A note on this clone: Its cognate antigen is unknown.

The rearrangement links TRBV5-6 to TRBJ2-3; unclear D gene. The clonotype was recovered from a man aged 18 to 30 in good health. Some clones in this sample may be carry-over from other donors' samples. The specimen sequenced was naive CD4+ T cells from PBMCs. Subset denoted: CD45RA+ positively selected. The CDR3 nucleotides read TGTGCCAGCAGCTTGTTTAGCAGTGTCACAGATACGCAGTATTTT. Its protein product is CASSLFSSVTDTQYF.